This T cell receptor (beta chain) was profiled in a study of Graves' ophthalmopathy and Graves' hyperthyroidism. Whole-study results and caveats: Blood also carried most expanded thyroid clonotypes exceeding 0.001 frequency.

This clonotype has ten or more counts. The antigen is undetermined. The sequenced template was RNA, covering the TCR beta CDR3 region. First-round RT-PCR used HTBI primers; second-round multiplex PCR followed. TCRdb re-derived calls from the multiplex PCR reads in MiXCR, one entry per CDR3 protein. The profile shows approximately 500,000 distinct CDR3 sequences, around 15% of them singletons. CDR3 size: 15 residues. The V end lost 0 bases, the J end lost 0 bases, and 9 bases lay between the germline ends. Germline-derived CDR1 and CDR2 are DFQATT and SNEGSKA (reference sequence). Diagnoses were established from clinical symptoms, serum thyroxine, TRAb, thyroid ultrasound and orbital computed tomography. The starting material, about 9.9 ml of fresh peripheral blood, provided the PBMCs.

Material for sequencing was blood. The rearrangement links TRBV20-1 to TRBJ1-5; D call uncertain. This TCR came from a woman younger than 45 with Graves' ophthalmopathy. This CDR3 is CSARETRYSNQPQHF. CDR3 coding DNA: TGCAGTGCTAGAGAAACACGTTATAGCAATCAGCCCCAGCATTTT.